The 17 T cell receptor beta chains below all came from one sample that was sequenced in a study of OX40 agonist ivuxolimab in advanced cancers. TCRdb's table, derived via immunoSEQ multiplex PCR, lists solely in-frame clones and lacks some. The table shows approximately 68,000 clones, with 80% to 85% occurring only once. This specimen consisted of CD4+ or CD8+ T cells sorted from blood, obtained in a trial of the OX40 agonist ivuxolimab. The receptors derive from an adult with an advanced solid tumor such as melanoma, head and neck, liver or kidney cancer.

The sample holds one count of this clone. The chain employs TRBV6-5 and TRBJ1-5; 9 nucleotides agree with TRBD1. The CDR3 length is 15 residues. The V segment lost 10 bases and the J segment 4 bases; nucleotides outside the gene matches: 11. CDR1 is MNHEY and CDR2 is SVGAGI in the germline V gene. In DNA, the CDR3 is TGTGCCACCGGACAGGGGCCGCGGGGTAATCAGCCCCAGCATTTT. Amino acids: CATGQGPRGNQPQHF.

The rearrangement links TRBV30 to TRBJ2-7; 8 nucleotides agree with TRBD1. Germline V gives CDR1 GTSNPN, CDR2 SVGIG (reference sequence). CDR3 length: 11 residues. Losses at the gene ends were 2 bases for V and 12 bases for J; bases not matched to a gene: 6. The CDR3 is CAWSTDRVGYF. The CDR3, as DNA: TGTGCCTGGAGTACGGACAGGGTCGGGTACTTC. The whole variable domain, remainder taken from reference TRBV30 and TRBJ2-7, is SQTIHQWPATLVQPVGSPLSLECTVEGTSNPNLYWYRQAAGRGLQLLFYSVGIGQISSEVPQNLSASRPQDRQFILSSKKLLLSDSGFYLCAWSTDRVGYFGPGTRLTVT.

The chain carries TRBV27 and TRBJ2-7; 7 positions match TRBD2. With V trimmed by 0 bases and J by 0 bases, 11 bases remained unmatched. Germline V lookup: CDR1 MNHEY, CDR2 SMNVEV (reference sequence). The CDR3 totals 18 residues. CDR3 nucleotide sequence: TGTGCCAGCAGTTTATCTTTGGCTACTAGCGCCACCTCCTACGAGCAGTACTTC. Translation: CASSLSLATSATSYEQYF.

DNA of the CDR3: TGTGCCAGCAGCCCTGGTGGGACCTCTAACTATGGCTACACCTTC. It translates to CASSPGGTSNYGYTF. The V call is TRBV5-4, the J call TRBJ1-2; tentative D call: TRBD1 (5 bases). Looked up from germline, CDR1 is SGHNT and CDR2 is YYREEE (reference sequence). V lost 4 bases and J 0 bases, leaving 13 bases between the germline ends. The CDR3 spans 15 residues.

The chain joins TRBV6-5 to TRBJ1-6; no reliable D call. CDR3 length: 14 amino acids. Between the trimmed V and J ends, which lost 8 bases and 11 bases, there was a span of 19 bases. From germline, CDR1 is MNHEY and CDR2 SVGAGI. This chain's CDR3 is CASPPSEGPTPLHF. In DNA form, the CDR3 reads TGTGCCAGCCCCCCTTCGGAGGGTCCGACACCCCTCCACTTT.

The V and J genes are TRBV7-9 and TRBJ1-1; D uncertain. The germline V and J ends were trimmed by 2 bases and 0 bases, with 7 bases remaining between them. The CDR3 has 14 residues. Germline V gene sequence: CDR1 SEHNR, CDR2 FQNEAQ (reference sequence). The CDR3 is CASSLKDLNTEAFF. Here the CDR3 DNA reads TGTGCCAGCAGCTTAAAGGACCTGAACACTGAAGCTTTCTTT.

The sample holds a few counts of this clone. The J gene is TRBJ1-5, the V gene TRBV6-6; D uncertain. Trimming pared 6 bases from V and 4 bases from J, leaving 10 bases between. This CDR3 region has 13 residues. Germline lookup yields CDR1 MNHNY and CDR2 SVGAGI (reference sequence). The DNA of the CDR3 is TGTGCCAGCAGCCGCGACGGTAATCAGCCCCAGCATTTT. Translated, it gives CASSRDGNQPQHF.

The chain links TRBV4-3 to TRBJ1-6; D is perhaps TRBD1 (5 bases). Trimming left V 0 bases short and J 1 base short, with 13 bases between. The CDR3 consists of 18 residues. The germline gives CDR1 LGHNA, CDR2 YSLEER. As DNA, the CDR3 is TGCGCCAGCAGCCAAGACCCACCAGGGAGGTCCTATAATTCACCCCTCCACTTT. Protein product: CASSQDPPGRSYNSPLHF.

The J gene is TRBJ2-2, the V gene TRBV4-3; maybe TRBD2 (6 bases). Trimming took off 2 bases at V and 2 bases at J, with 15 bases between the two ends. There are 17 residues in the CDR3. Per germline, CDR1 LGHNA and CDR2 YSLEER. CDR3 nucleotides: TGCGCCAGCAGCCAATTTGGGAGGACACTTAACACCGGGGAGCTGTTTTTT. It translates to CASSQFGRTLNTGELFF.

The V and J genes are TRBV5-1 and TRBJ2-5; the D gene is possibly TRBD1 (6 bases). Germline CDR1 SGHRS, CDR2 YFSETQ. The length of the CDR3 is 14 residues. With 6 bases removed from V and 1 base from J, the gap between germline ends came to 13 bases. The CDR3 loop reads CASTLDSLQETQYF. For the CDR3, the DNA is TGCGCCAGCACCCTGGACAGCCTCCAAGAGACCCAGTACTTC.

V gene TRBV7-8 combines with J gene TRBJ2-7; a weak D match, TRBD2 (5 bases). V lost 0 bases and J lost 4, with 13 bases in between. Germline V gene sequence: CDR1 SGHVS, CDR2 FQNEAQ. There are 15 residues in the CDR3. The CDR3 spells CASSLAKSGGYEQYF. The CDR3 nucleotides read TGTGCCAGCAGCTTAGCGAAGTCTGGAGGTTACGAGCAGTACTTC.

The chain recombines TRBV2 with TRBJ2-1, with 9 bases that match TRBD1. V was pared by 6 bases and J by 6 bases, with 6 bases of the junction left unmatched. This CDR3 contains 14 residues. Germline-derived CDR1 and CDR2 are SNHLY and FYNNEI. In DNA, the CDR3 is TGTGCCAGCAGGCCGAAGACAGGGGGCAATGAGCAGTTCTTC. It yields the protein CASRPKTGGNEQFF.

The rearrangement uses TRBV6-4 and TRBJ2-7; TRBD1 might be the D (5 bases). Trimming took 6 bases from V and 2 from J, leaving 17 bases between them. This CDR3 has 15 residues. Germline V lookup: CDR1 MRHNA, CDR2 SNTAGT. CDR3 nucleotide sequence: TGTGCCAGCAGCTACGGCAGGGATGGTGCCTACGAGCAGTACTTC. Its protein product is CASSYGRDGAYEQYF.

CDR3 in amino acids: CAPPLLGRMGTGELFF. CDR3 DNA: TGTGCCCCACCTCTTCTGGGACGAATGGGAACCGGGGAGCTGTTTTTT. The chain recombines TRBV27 with TRBJ2-2; the D call may be TRBD1 or TRBD2 (5 bases each). The CDR3 runs to 16 residues. The V end lost 11 bases, the J end lost 5 bases, and 24 bases lay between the germline ends. Germline CDR1 reads MNHEY; CDR2 reads SMNVEV (reference sequence).

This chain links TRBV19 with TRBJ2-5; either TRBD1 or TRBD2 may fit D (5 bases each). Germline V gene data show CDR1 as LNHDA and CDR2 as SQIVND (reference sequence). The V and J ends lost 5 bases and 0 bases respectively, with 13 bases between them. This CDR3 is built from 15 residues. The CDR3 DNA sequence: TGTGCCAGTAGTGTTGGGGGATCGTACCAAGAGACCCAGTACTTC. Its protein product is CASSVGGSYQETQYF.

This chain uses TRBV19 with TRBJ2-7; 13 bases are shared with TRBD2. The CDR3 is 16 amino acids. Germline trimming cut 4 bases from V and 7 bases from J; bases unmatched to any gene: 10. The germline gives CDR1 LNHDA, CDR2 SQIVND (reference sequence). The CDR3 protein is CASSTGRTSGGSEQYF. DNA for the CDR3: TGTGCCAGTAGTACTGGGAGGACTAGCGGGGGATCTGAGCAGTACTTC.

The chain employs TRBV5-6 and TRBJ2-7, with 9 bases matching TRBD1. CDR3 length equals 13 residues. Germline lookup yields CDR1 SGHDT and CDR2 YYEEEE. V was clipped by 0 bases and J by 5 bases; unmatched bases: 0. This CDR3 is CASSLDRGHEQYF. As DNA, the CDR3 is TGTGCCAGCAGCTTGGACAGGGGGCACGAGCAGTACTTC.